The clone carrying this TCR beta chain was seen many times. The target antigen is unknown. This record comes from a study of CD8 T cells in ankylosing spondylitis. Whole-study results and caveats: For ankylosing spondylitis blood, a TCR beta motif of under ten highly homologous variants appeared characteristic. Certain motif variants had earlier been reported in reactive arthritis synovial fluid and blood. Significant enrichment of disease-linked clones was reported in matched ankylosing spondylitis synovial fluid. Disease-linked clones were CD8+ and relatively rare in peripheral blood.

Library preparation for TCR beta used quantitative 5'-RACE with molecular barcodes. TCRdb re-called the 5' RACE reads with MiXCR, one entry per CDR3 protein. This table has fewer than 550,000 distinct CDR3 sequences, approximately 5.3% appearing once. The CDR3 sequence is 15 residues long. Germline values: CDR1 SGHVS, CDR2 FNYEAQ. Between the trimmed V and J ends, which lost 5 bases and 3 bases, there was a span of 11 bases. This TCR was sampled from a male donor with ankylosing spondylitis. The rearrangement joins TRBV7-6 to TRBJ1-6; no reliable D call. Sequenced input: blood, either unsorted or a sorted T cell fraction (not recorded which). DNA for the CDR3: TGTGCCAGCAGCCCTAGTTTTCTCTATAATTCACCCCTCCACTTT. Translation: CASSPSFLYNSPLHF.